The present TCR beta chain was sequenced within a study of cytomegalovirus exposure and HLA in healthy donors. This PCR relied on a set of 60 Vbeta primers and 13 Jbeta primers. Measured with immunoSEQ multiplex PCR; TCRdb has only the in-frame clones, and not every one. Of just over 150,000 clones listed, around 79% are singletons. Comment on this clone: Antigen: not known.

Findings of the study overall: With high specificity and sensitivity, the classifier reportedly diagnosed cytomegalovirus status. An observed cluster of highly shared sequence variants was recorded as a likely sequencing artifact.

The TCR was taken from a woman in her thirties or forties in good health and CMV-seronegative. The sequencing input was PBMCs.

DNA for the CDR3: TGTGCCAGCAGTCCCTATACAGGGGATCACACCGGGGAGCTGTTTTTT. Its translation: CASSPYTGDHTGELFF. The gene calls are TRBV27 and TRBJ2-2, with TRBD1 identical over 7 bases. This CDR3 contains 16 residues. CDR1 is MNHEY, CDR2 SMNVEV, per germline (reference sequence). With V trimmed by 5 bases and J by 3 bases, 9 bases remained unmatched.